One T cell receptor beta chain is described in this entry. Its antigen is undetermined. The run of the v3.0 immunoSEQ assay was at survey level. Data came from immunoSEQ multiplex PCR; TCRdb stores just in-frame clones and leaves some out. The sample shows approximately 31,000 clones, 97% of them seen only once. These data originate in a study of long-term antiretroviral therapy in people with HIV. There was at least one pre-ART PBMC sample for each donor, plus at least two post-ART PBMC samples. Study results and caveats: Pre-ART clonal expansion yielded clones that dominated the repertoire at all time points. For ART adherence, viral resistance and therapy changes, no data were available.

The source of this sequence is a man younger than 45 with HIV. Sequences were derived from unsorted PBMCs, sampled 6.9 years after starting antiretroviral therapy.

As DNA, the CDR3 is TGTGCCAGCAGCCACCGGACGGAGGACGTGAACACTGAAGCTTTCTTT. Translated: CASSHRTEDVNTEAFF. The J gene is TRBJ1-1, the V gene TRBV5-5; D is uncertain. The CDR3 extends over 16 amino acids. Germline lookup yields CDR1 SGHKS and CDR2 YYEKEE (reference sequence). V gave up 4 bases and J gave up 0 bases, with 16 bases separating them.